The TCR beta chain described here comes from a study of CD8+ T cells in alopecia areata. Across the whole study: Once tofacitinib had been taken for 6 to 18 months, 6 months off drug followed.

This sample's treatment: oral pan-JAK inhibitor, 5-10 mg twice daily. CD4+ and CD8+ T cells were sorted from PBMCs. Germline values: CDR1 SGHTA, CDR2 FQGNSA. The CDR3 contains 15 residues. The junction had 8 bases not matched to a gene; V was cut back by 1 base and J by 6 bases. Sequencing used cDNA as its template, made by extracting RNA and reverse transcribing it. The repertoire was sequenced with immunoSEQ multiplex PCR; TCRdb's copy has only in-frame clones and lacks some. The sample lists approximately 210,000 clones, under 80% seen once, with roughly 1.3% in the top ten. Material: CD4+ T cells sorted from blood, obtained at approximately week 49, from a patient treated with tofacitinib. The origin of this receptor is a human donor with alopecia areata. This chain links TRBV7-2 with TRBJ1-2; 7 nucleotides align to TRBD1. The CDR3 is CASSLVVGQPDGYTF. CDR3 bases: TGTGCCAGCAGCTTAGTTGTGGGACAGCCTGATGGCTACACCTTC.